A single sample is the source of the 28 T cell receptor beta chains below, sequenced in a study of blood T cell repertoires in COVID-19. Profiled with immunoSEQ multiplex PCR; TCRdb holds only in-frame clones, not every one. The sample records 15,000 to 20,000 clones, around 86% being singletons. Sequenced sample: peripheral blood. These receptors were taken from a man between 65 and 85 years old with acute or convalescent COVID-19.

This sequence joins TRBV19 and TRBJ2-2, with 8 bases that match TRBD1. Germline CDR1 is LNHDA and CDR2 is SQIVND (reference sequence). The CDR3 sequence is 15 residues long. J was trimmed by 6 bases and V by 2 bases; bases with no gene match: 5. The CDR3 DNA sequence: TGTGCCAGTAGTATAACCCAGGGGGCGGCCGGGGAGCTGTTTTTT. As protein: CASSITQGAAGELFF.

The V call is TRBV5-1, the J call TRBJ1-2; possibly TRBD1 for D (5 bases). V was shortened by 0 bases and J by 0 bases, with 9 bases between the two germline ends. This CDR3 has 15 amino acids. Germline V gives CDR1 SGHRS, CDR2 YFSETQ. CDR3: CASSLGTGANYGYTF. Written as DNA, the CDR3 is TGCGCCAGCAGCTTGGGTACAGGAGCTAACTATGGCTACACCTTC.

This chain uses TRBV7-9 with TRBJ2-3; D is ambiguous. This CDR3 is built from 14 residues. CDR1 is SEHNR and CDR2 is FQNEAQ in the germline V gene (reference sequence). Trimming took off 1 base at V and 4 bases at J, with 9 bases between the two ends. CDR3 sequence: CASSLDLGADTQYF. CDR3 in DNA: TGTGCCAGCAGCTTAGACTTGGGCGCAGATACGCAGTATTTT. Full variable domain (remainder filled in from reference TRBV7-9 and TRBJ2-3): DTGVSQNPRHKITKRGQNVTFRCDPISEHNRLYWYRQTLGQGPEFLTYFQNEAQLEKSRLLSDRFSAERPKGSFSTLEIQRTEQGDSAMYLCASSLDLGADTQYFGPGTRLTVL.

The rearrangement uses TRBV6-2 or TRBV6-3 and TRBJ1-2, with D possibly TRBD1 on 5 matching bases. This CDR3 has 16 residues. CDR1 and CDR2 (germline): MNHEY, SVGEGT. The V end was cut by 6 bases, the J end by 4 bases, with 21 bases between. In DNA, the CDR3 is TGTGCCAGCAGCCCTTGGGTGGGGGGGAAAGGCTATGGCTACACCTTC. Translating it yields CASSPWVGGKGYGYTF.

V and J are TRBV21-1 and TRBJ2-5; the tabulated D call, TRBD2, remains unverified against the DNA. TRBV21-1 counts as a pseudogene. This CDR3 region has 16 residues. This chain's CDR3 is CASRRGLAGDGETQYF. CDR3 nucleotides: TGTGCCAGCAGAAGGGGGCTAGCGGGAGACGGTGAGACCCAGTACTTC.

J is TRBJ2-1 and V is TRBV28; 14 nucleotides match TRBD2. The CDR3 covers 19 residues. Germline lookup yields CDR1 MDHEN and CDR2 SYDVKM. Trimming removed 4 bases from V and 6 bases from J; junction bases left unmatched: 14. The CDR3, as DNA: TGTGCCAGCAGTTCACCGGGACTAGCGGGAGTGGTCTCTGTCAATGAGCAGTTCTTC. Translation: CASSSPGLAGVVSVNEQFF. Filled out from reference TRBV28 and TRBJ2-1, the complete variable domain reads DVKVTQSSRYLVKRTGEKVFLECVQDMDHENMFWYRQDPGLGLRLIYFSYDVKMKEKGDIPEGYSVSREKKERFSLILESASTNQTSMYLCASSSPGLAGVVSVNEQFFGPGTRLTVL.

The chain carries TRBV2 and TRBJ2-2, with 10 bases that match TRBD1. This CDR3 comprises 16 residues. V gave up 5 bases and J gave up 8 bases; unmatched junction bases: 11. Germline V gene data show CDR1 as SNHLY and CDR2 as FYNNEI. Here the CDR3 DNA reads TGTGCCAGCAGTCCCCCCCCGGGACAGGGGTCGGGGGAGCTGTTTTTT. Translating gives CASSPPPGQGSGELFF.

The genes are TRBV14 and TRBJ2-2; tentative D call: TRBD2 (6 bases). Trimming took off 0 bases at V and 0 bases at J, with 14 bases between the two ends. Germline V gene lookup returns CDR1 SGHDN and CDR2 FVKESK. This CDR3 comprises 18 residues. CDR3 in amino acids: CASSQDYPWGANTGELFF. The CDR3 DNA reads TGTGCCAGCAGCCAAGATTACCCCTGGGGGGCGAACACCGGGGAGCTGTTTTTT.

The V gene is TRBV21-1, the J gene TRBJ1-5; the table gives TRBD1 as D, unverified against the DNA. TRBV21-1 constitutes a pseudogene. This CDR3 comprises 14 residues. The CDR3, as DNA: TGTGCCAGCGTGGAGGGGACAGGGAAACAGCCCCAGCATTTT. Residues: CASVEGTGKQPQHF.

A remark on this clone: The same CDR3 can be traced to other DNA sequences in this sample. J is TRBJ1-1 and V is TRBV6-2 or TRBV6-3; D unclear. CDR3 length: 12 amino acids. The germline gives CDR1 MNHEY, CDR2 SVGEGT. Trimming cost V 9 bases and J 5 bases, with 13 bases left between them. The CDR3, as DNA: TGTGCCAGTAGCTTCTCGCAGACTGAAGCTTTCTTT. It is translated as CASSFSQTEAFF.

This rearrangement joins TRBV7-9 to TRBJ1-5, with 10 bases identical to TRBD1. This CDR3 region has 15 residues. The germline gives CDR1 SEHNR, CDR2 FQNEAQ (reference sequence). V shed 6 bases and J 2 bases; nucleotides not matched to a gene: 4. CDR3 sequence: CASSPGTGGNQPQHF. In DNA, the CDR3 is TGTGCCAGCAGTCCCGGGACAGGGGGCAATCAGCCCCAGCATTTT. The full variable domain, its missing parts supplied by reference TRBV7-9 and TRBJ1-5, is DTGVSQNPRHKITKRGQNVTFRCDPISEHNRLYWYRQTLGQGPEFLTYFQNEAQLEKSRLLSDRFSAERPKGSFSTLEIQRTEQGDSAMYLCASSPGTGGNQPQHFGDGTRLSIL.

The chain is built from TRBV19 and TRBJ2-1, with TRBD1 matching 7 bases. Germline-derived CDR1 and CDR2 are LNHDA and SQIVND (reference sequence). This CDR3 spans 16 amino acids. V was pared by 5 bases and J by 0 bases, with 7 bases of the junction left unmatched. The CDR3: CASSSKTGYSYNEQFF. CDR3 in DNA: TGTGCCAGTAGTTCTAAGACAGGGTACTCCTACAATGAGCAGTTCTTC.

Concerning this clone: Relative to the germline gene, one junction end is altered; a read error may explain this. The chain joins TRBV7-7 to TRBJ2-7; D possibly corresponds to TRBD2 (6 bases). This CDR3 is built from 14 residues. The V gene's germline CDR1 is SSHAT and CDR2 FNYEAQ (reference sequence). The CDR3 DNA reads TGTGCTAGCAGCTTAGCGGAGGGTTCCTACGAGCAGTACTTC. This encodes CASSLAEGSYEQYF.

The rearrangement joins TRBV7-3 to TRBJ2-7; 9 bases are shared with TRBD1. Trimming at V came to 4 bases and at J to 5 bases, leaving 9 bases not matched to a gene. This CDR3 is 15 amino acids long. Germline V gene lookup returns CDR1 SGHTA and CDR2 FQGTGA. The CDR3 nucleotides read TGTGCCAGCAGCTCATACCGGGACAGGGTGGACGAGCAGTACTTC. This translates into CASSSYRDRVDEQYF.

V gene TRBV7-2 combines with J gene TRBJ2-5; the D is unclear. CDR3 size: 17 residues. The V and J ends lost 1 base and 5 bases respectively, with 20 bases between them. Germline V gene sequence: CDR1 SGHTA, CDR2 FQGNSA. The CDR3 here is CASSLVGRPSGRETQYF. CDR3 nucleotide sequence: TGTGCCAGCAGCTTAGTCGGCAGGCCAAGTGGTCGGGAGACCCAGTACTTC.

This chain joins TRBV5-6 and TRBJ2-3; TRBD2 agrees at 7 bases. There are 17 residues in the CDR3. Germline-derived CDR1 and CDR2 are SGHDT and YYEEEE. After removal of 1 base from V and 2 bases from J, the junction contained 10 bases not matched to a gene. CDR3 in amino acids: CASSLYASGTLTDTQYF. The CDR3 DNA follows: TGTGCCAGCAGCTTGTATGCTAGCGGAACCCTCACAGATACGCAGTATTTT.

The genes are TRBV7-7 and TRBJ2-5, with 11 bases matching TRBD1. Germline V gene sequence: CDR1 SSHAT, CDR2 FNYEAQ (reference sequence). The CDR3 is 15 amino acids. Losses at the gene ends were 4 bases for V and 5 bases for J; bases not matched to a gene: 6. CDR3 DNA sequence: TGTGCCAGCAGCTCCGGACAGGGGGCCGGGGAGACCCAGTACTTC. Translating it yields CASSSGQGAGETQYF.

This rearrangement joins TRBV11-2 to TRBJ2-4; TRBD2 might be the D (5 bases). V shed 1 base and J shed 4 bases, with 5 bases lying between them. This CDR3 comprises 13 residues. CDR1 and CDR2 (germline): SGHAT, FQNNGV. As DNA, the CDR3 is TGTGCCAGCAGCTTAGGCGGGAAAAACATTCAGTACTTC. This sequence encodes CASSLGGKNIQYF.

CDR3 amino acids: CASSLQGTGNTIYF. DNA for the CDR3: TGTGCCAGCAGCTTACAGGGGACTGGAAACACCATATATTTT. This sequence joins TRBV11-2 and TRBJ1-3; a possible D gene is TRBD1 (6 bases). Germline loops: CDR1 SGHAT, CDR2 FQNNGV. Trimming shortened V by 2 bases and J by 2 bases, and 7 bases separated the two germline ends. The CDR3 extends over 14 amino acids. Looking up the rest from reference TRBV11-2 and TRBJ1-3 gives the full variable domain: EAGVAQSPRYKIIEKRQSVAFWCNPISGHATLYWYQQILGQGPKLLIQFQNNGVVDDSQLPKDRFSAERLKGVDSTLKIQPAKLEDSAVYLCASSLQGTGNTIYFGEGSWLTVV.

V gene TRBV4-3 combines with J gene TRBJ2-7; tentative D call: TRBD1 (6 bases). Trimming took 0 bases from V and 4 from J, leaving 13 bases between them. The CDR3 extends over 15 amino acids. Germline values: CDR1 LGHNA, CDR2 YSLEER. CDR3 nucleotide sequence: TGCGCCAGCAGCCAAGAAGGACAGCAGGGGTACGAGCAGTACTTC. This encodes CASSQEGQQGYEQYF.

The CDR3 DNA follows: TGTGCCAGCAGCCCCACTAGCGGGGGGATGGGGCAGTATTTT. It encodes CASSPTSGGMGQYF. The V gene is TRBV28, the J gene TRBJ2-3; 12 nucleotides align to TRBD2. Germline loops: CDR1 MDHEN, CDR2 SYDVKM. V lost 6 bases to trimming and J lost 11 bases; unmatched junction nucleotides: 9. This CDR3 is 14 amino acids long.

The V call is TRBV27, the J call TRBJ1-1, with D possibly TRBD1 on 6 matching bases. V gave up 5 bases and J gave up 1 base, with 14 bases separating them. CDR1 is MNHEY and CDR2 is SMNVEV in the germline V gene (reference sequence). This CDR3 contains 15 residues. This CDR3 is CASSDKQGWNTEAFF. The CDR3 coding sequence is TGTGCCAGCAGTGACAAACAGGGCTGGAACACTGAAGCTTTCTTT.

The chain is built from TRBV3-1 (or the pseudogene TRBV3-2) and TRBJ2-3, with D possibly being TRBD2 (6 bases). Germline CDR1 reads LGHDT; CDR2 reads YNNKEL (reference sequence). Trimming shortened V by 4 bases and J by 1 base, and 9 bases separated the two germline ends. The CDR3 is 14 amino acids. CDR3 coding DNA: TGTGCCAGCAGCCTAATAGCGGGCACAGATACGCAGTATTTT. Translation: CASSLIAGTDTQYF.

The CDR3 loop is CASSVDAGADTQYF. The CDR3 nucleotides read TGTGCCAGCAGCGTAGACGCGGGGGCAGATACGCAGTATTTT. The chain employs TRBV9 and TRBJ2-3, with TRBD2 identical over 7 bases. This CDR3 is built from 14 residues. The germline CDR1 and CDR2 sequences are SGDLS and YYNGEE. J lost 4 bases, V lost 0 bases, and 2 bases had no gene match.

The rearrangement uses TRBV7-2 and TRBJ1-1; 7 nucleotides match TRBD1. CDR1 is SGHTA, CDR2 FQGNSA, per germline. The V and J ends lost 5 bases and 7 bases, in that order; junction bases with no gene match: 7. CDR3 length equals 13 residues. The CDR3 nucleotides are TGTGCCAGCAGCCGAACACAGGGGAATGAAGCTTTCTTT. It specifies CASSRTQGNEAFF.

This chain joins TRBV27 and TRBJ2-1, with 10 bases fitting TRBD1. Germline values: CDR1 MNHEY, CDR2 SMNVEV (reference sequence). This CDR3 region has 14 residues. Trimming cost V 6 bases and J 6 bases; bases outside gene matches: 5. The CDR3 here is CASSGQGGSNEQFF. DNA for the CDR3: TGTGCCAGCAGCGGACAGGGGGGGAGCAATGAGCAGTTCTTC.

The chain uses TRBV29-1 and TRBJ1-5; a possible D gene is TRBD1 (5 bases). The CDR3 runs to 13 residues. Germline CDR1 is SQVTM and CDR2 is ANQGSEA. Trimming stripped 4 bases from V and 4 bases from J, with 11 bases between. CDR3 sequence reads: CSVGNRQNQPQHF. DNA for the CDR3: TGCAGCGTTGGTAACAGACAGAATCAGCCCCAGCATTTT. The full variable domain, in which reference TRBV29-1 and TRBJ1-5 provide the parts outside the CDR3, is SAVISQKPSRDICQRGTSLTIQCQVDSQVTMMFWYRQQPGQSLTLIATANQGSEATYESGFVIDKFPISRPNLTFSTLTVSNMSPEDSSIYLCSVGNRQNQPQHFGDGTRLSIL.

The chain employs TRBV6-5 and TRBJ2-1; no clear D gene. CDR3 length: 15 residues. Trimming stripped 2 bases from V and 4 bases from J, with 12 bases between. The germline V gene encodes CDR1 MNHEY and CDR2 SVGAGI. CDR3 nucleotides: TGTGCCAGCAGTTACGGGCCCCTCTCGTACAATGAGCAGTTCTTC. This encodes CASSYGPLSYNEQFF.